This T cell receptor beta chain was profiled in a study of low-dose radiotherapy and immunotherapy resistance in tumors. Overall study context: Cyclophosphamide was given intravenously at 200 mg/m2 every two weeks, and each dose came one day before radiation and immunotherapy. Aspirin 300 mg, taken orally and daily, was given to patients for four cycles from cycle 1 day 1.

The time point: after trial treatment. Treatment specified: LDRT plus nivolumab, ipilimumab, low-dose cyclophosphamide and aspirin (RACIN trial). Donors were treated with nivolumab, ipilimumab, aspirin, and low-dose cyclophosphamide and radiotherapy. Advanced solid tumors without tumor-infiltrating lymphocytes were required for inclusion. TCR amplification used roughly 18 PCR cycles, a constant-region primer and a V-primer adapter. MiXCR was run by TCRdb on the reads, yielding one entry per CDR3 protein. Among approximately 52,000 distinct CDR3 sequences, approximately 35% were seen once, and the ten largest hold approximately 7.6%. This clonotype has a count of ten or more. CDR1 and CDR2 (germline): MNHNY, SVGAGI (reference sequence). V was clipped by 0 bases and J by 6 bases, with 4 bases between them. This CDR3 has 12 amino acids.

The input for sequencing was PBMCs, taken after low-dose radiotherapy plus immunotherapy. The gene calls are TRBV6-6 and TRBJ2-3; D gene uncertain. The TCR comes from a male donor with rectosigmoid adenocarcinoma. As DNA, the CDR3 is TGTGCCAGCAGTTACTCTGTGGATACGCAGTATTTT. Translation gives CASSYSVDTQYF.